These 2 T cell receptor beta chains originate from one sample sequenced in a study of human T cells and chemical hapten exposure. Time point in this sample: pre-sensitization, week 0. Documented treatment: therapeutic diphenylcyclopropenone sensitization with weekly scalp DPC. TCRdb analysed the RACE reads with MiXCR anew, one entry per CDR3 protein. Of more than 300,000 distinct CDR3 sequences listed, around 5.5% are singletons. The starting material was whole blood, obtained in connection with sensitization to the hapten diphenylcyclopropenone (DPC). The receptors shown here come from a woman aged 18 to 35 with alopecia areata. Some clones in this sample may be carry-over from other donors' samples.

This clonotype was picked up a small number of times. The chain has TRBV7-9 and TRBJ1-4; D possibly corresponds to TRBD1 (6 bases). Per germline, CDR1 SEHNR and CDR2 FQNEAQ (reference sequence). V shed 3 bases and J shed 3 bases, with 8 bases lying between them. The CDR3 contains 14 residues. In nucleotides, the CDR3 is TGTGCCAGCAGCTTGGGGGGCGCTAATGAAAAACTGTTTTTT. Encoded protein: CASSLGGANEKLFF.

This clonotype was counted at least ten times. One end of the junction fails to match germline, which may point to a read error. V and J are TRBV12-3 or TRBV12-4 and TRBJ2-7; 10 bases fit TRBD2. CDR3 length equals 13 residues. The CDR3 bases are TGTGCCAGCAGTGTAGCGGGGGGCTACGAGCAGTACTTC. It encodes CASSVAGGYEQYF.